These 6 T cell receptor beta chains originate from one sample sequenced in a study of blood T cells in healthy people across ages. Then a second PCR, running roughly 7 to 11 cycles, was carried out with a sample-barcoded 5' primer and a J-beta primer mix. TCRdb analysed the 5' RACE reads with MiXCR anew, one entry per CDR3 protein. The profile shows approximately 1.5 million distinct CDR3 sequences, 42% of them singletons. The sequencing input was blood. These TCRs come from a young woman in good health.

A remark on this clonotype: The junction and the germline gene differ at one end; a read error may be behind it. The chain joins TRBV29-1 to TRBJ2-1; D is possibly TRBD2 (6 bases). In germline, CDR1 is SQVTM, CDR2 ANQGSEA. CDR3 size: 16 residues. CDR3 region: CSVEVGLQSSYKEQFF. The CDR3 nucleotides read TGCAGCGTTGAAGTGGGACTCCAAAGCTCCTACAAGGAGCAGTTCTTC.

For the CDR3, the DNA is TGTGCCAGCAGCGTAGGAGGCAAGGAAGCTTTCTTT. Translating it yields CASSVGGKEAFF. V and J are TRBV9 and TRBJ1-1; D not certain. The CDR3 runs 12 residues. V gave up 0 bases and J gave up 8 bases, with 8 bases separating them. From germline, CDR1 is SGDLS and CDR2 YYNGEE.

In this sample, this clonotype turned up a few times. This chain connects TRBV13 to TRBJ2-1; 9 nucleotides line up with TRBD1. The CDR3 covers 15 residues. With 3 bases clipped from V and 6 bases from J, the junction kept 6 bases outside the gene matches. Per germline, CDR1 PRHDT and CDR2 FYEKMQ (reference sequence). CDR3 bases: TGTGCCAGCAGCTTTGACAGGGGGGGAGGCAATGAGCAGTTCTTC. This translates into CASSFDRGGGNEQFF.

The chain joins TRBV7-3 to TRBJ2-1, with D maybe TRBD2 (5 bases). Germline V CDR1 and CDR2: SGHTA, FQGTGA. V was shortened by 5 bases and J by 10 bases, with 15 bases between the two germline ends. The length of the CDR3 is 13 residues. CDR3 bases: TGTGCCAGCAGCCCCACGGACTTAAGCGAGCAGTTCTTC. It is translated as CASSPTDLSEQFF.

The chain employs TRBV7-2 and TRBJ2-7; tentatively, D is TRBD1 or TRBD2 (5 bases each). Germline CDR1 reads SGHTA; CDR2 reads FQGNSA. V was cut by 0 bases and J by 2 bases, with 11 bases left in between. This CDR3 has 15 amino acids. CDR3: CASSLAGTTAYEQYF. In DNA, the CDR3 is TGTGCCAGCAGCTTAGCCGGGACGACGGCCTACGAGCAGTACTTC.

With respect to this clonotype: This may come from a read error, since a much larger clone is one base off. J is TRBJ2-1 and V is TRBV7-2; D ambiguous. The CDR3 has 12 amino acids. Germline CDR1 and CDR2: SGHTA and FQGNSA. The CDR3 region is CACSSRAGEQFF. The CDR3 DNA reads TGTGCCTGCAGCTCAAGAGCAGGTGAGCAGTTCTTC.